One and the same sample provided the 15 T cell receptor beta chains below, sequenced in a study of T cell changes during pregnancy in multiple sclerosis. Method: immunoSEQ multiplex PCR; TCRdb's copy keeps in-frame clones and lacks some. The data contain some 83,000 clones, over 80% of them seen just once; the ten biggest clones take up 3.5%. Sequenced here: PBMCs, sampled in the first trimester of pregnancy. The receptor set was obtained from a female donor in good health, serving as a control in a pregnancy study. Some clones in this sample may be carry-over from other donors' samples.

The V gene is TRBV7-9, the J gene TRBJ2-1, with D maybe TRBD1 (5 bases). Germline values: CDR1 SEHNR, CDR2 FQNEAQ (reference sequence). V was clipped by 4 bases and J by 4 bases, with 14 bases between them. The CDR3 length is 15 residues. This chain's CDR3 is CASSSDTSWYNEQFF. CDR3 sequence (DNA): TGTGCCAGCAGCTCGGACACTTCTTGGTACAATGAGCAGTTCTTC.

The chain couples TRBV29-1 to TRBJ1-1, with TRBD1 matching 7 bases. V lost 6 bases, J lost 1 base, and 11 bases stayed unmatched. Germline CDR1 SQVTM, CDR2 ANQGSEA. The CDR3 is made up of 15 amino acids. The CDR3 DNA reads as TGCAGCGTCTCCCAGACAGGGAACGAGAACACTGAAGCTTTCTTT. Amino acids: CSVSQTGNENTEAFF.

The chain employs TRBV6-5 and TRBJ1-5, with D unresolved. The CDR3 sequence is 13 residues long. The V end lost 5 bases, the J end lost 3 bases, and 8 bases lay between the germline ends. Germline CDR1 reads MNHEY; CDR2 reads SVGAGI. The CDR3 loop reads CASSGGLNQPQHF. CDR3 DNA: TGTGCCAGCAGTGGAGGGCTCAATCAGCCCCAGCATTTT.

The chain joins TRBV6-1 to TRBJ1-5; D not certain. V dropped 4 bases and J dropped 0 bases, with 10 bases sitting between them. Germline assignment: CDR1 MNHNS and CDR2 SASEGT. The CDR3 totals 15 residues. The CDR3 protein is CASSAEGYSNQPQHF. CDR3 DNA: TGTGCCAGCAGTGCTGAGGGTTATAGCAATCAGCCCCAGCATTTT.

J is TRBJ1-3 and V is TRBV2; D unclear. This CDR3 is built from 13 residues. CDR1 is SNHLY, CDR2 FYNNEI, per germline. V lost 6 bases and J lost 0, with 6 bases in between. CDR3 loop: CASREGSGNTIYF. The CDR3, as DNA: TGTGCCAGCAGGGAGGGCTCTGGAAACACCATATATTTT. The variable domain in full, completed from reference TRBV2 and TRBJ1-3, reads EPEVTQTPSHQVTQMGQEVILRCVPISNHLYFYWYRQILGQKVEFLVSFYNNEISEKSEIFDDQFSVERPDGSNFTLKIRSTKLEDSAMYFCASREGSGNTIYFGEGSWLTVV.

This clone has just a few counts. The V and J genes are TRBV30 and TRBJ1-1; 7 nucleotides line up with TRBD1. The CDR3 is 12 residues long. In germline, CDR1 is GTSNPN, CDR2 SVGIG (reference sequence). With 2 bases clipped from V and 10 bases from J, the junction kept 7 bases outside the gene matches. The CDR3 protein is CAWSFTGVGAFF. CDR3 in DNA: TGTGCCTGGAGTTTTACAGGGGTTGGAGCTTTCTTT.

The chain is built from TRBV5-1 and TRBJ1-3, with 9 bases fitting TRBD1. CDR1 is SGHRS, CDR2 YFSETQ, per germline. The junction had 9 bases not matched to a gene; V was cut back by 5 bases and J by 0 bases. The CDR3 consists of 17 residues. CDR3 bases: TGCGCCAGCAGGAGGGGGGACAGGGCCAGCTCTGGAAACACCATATATTTT. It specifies CASRRGDRASSGNTIYF.

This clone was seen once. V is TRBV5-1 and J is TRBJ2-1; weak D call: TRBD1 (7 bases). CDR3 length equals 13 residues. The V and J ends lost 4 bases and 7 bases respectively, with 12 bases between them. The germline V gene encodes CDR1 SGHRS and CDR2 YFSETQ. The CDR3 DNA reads TGCGCCAGCAGCGCGGGACAGATGAATGAGCAGTTCTTC. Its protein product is CASSAGQMNEQFF. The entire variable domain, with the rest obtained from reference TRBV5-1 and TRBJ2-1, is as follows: KAGVTQTPRYLIKTRGQQVTLSCSPISGHRSVSWYQQTPGQGLQFLFEYFSETQRNKGNFPGRFSGRQFSNSRSEMNVSTLELGDSALYLCASSAGQMNEQFFGPGTRLTVL.

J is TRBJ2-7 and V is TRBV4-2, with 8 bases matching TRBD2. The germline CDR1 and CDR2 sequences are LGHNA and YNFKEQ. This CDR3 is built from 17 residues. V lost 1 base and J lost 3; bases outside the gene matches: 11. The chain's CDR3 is CASSQGAFGGAVYEQYF. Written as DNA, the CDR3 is TGTGCCAGCAGCCAAGGGGCGTTCGGGGGGGCCGTCTACGAGCAGTACTTC.

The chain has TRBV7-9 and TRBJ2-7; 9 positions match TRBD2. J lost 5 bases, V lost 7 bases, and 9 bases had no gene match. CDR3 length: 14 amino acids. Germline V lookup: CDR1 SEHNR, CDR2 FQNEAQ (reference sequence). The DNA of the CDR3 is TGTGCCAGCATAAGGAGCGGGGGGCTCGACGAGCAGTACTTC. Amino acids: CASIRSGGLDEQYF.

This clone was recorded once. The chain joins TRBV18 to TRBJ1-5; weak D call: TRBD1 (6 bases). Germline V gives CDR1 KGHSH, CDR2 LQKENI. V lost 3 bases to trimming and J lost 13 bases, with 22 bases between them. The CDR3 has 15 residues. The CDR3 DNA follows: TGTGCCAGCTCACCTGATTCAAACAGGGAAGTTTCTCAGCATTTT. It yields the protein CASSPDSNREVSQHF.

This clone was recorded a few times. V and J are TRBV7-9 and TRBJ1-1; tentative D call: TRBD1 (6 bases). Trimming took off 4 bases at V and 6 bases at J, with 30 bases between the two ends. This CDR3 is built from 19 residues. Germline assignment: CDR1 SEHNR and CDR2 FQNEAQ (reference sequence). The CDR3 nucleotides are TGTGCCAGCAGCTACCGGACAGCGACCCAATCATCCCGAACGGCTGAAGCTTTCTTT. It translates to CASSYRTATQSSRTAEAFF.

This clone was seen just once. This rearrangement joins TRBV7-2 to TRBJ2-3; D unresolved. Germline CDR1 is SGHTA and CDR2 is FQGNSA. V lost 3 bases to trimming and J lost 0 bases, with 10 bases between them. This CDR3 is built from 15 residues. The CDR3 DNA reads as TGTGCCAGCAGCTTGGAGATCTCTAGCACAGATACGCAGTATTTT. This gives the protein CASSLEISSTDTQYF.

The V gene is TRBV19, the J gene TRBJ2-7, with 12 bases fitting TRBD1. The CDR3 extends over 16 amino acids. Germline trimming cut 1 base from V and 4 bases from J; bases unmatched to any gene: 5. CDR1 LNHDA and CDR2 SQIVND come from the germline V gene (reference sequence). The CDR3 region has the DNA TGTGCCAGTAGTATAGTCTCGGGACAGGGGGCATACGAGCAGTACTTC. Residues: CASSIVSGQGAYEQYF.

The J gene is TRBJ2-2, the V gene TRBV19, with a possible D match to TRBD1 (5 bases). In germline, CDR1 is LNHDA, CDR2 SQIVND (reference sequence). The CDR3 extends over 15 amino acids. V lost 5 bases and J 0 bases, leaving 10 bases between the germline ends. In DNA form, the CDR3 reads TGTGCCAGTAGTCCCGGACATACGAACACCGGGGAGCTGTTTTTT. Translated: CASSPGHTNTGELFF.